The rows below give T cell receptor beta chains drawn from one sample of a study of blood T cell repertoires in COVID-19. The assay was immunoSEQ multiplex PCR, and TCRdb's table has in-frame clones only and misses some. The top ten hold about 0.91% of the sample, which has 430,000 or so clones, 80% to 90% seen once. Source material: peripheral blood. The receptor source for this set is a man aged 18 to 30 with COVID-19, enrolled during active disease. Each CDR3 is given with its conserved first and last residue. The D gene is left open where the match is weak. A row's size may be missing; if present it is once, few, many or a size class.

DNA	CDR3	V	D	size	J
TGTGCCAGCAGTGGGGTAGGGGGATACCAAGAGACCCAGTACTTC	CASSGVGGYQETQYF	TRBV6-2/TRBV6-3	-	-	TRBJ2-5
TGTGCCAGCAGCCAAGGATTGGTGGGAGGGCCGGAGACCCAGTACTTC	CASSQGLVGGPETQYF	TRBV14	TRBD2	-	TRBJ2-5
TGTGCCAGCAGCTTAACTTCCGGGAAGCACAATGAGCAGTTCTTC	CASSLTSGKHNEQFF	TRBV7-2	-	once	TRBJ2-1
TGTGCCAGCAGTGTGACAGACAACTATGGCTACACCTTC	CASSVTDNYGYTF	TRBV2	-	-	TRBJ1-2
TGTGCCAGCAGCTCAACCGGGACAGGGGGAAAAAATGAGCAGTTCTTC	CASSSTGTGGKNEQFF	TRBV11-2	TRBD1	few	TRBJ2-1
TGTGCCTGGAGTAAAAGGACAGGGCGGAGGGATCAGCCCCAGCATTTT	CAWSKRTGRRDQPQHF	TRBV30	TRBD1	-	TRBJ1-5
TGTGCCAGCAGCTTGGGCGGGGGGATAGATACGCAGTATTTT	CASSLGGGIDTQYF	TRBV5-4	TRBD2	-	TRBJ2-3
TGTGCCTGGAGGGGACTAGCGGACACAGATACGCAGTATTTT	CAWRGLADTDTQYF	TRBV30	TRBD2	once	TRBJ2-3
TGTGCCAGTAGTATAGGCTCGGGGTCGTTCCATGAAAAACTGTTTTTT	CASSIGSGSFHEKLFF	TRBV19	-	-	TRBJ1-4
TGTGCCAGCAGCTTGGCCGGCGCGGGTAGCTCCTACGAGCAGTACTTC	CASSLAGAGSSYEQYF	TRBV5-4	-	-	TRBJ2-7
TGTGCCAGCAGCTTAACCGGCGGGGGGAGAGACGAGCAGTACTTC	CASSLTGGGRDEQYF	TRBV7-9	TRBD2	-	TRBJ2-7
TGTGCCAGCAGCCCCGACTTGGGCACAGATACGCAGTATTTT	CASSPDLGTDTQYF	TRBV7-8	-	-	TRBJ2-3
TGTGCCAGCACCCCGACTAGCTCCTACAATGAGCAGTTCTTC	CASTPTSSYNEQFF	TRBV27	-	-	TRBJ2-1
TGTGCCAGTAGTATAGGAGGTGGTACCTACAATGAGCAGTTCTTC	CASSIGGGTYNEQFF	TRBV19	-	-	TRBJ2-1
TGTGCCAGCAGCTTACAGGGTTGGAACACTGAAGCTTTCTTT	CASSLQGWNTEAFF	TRBV7-9	-	-	TRBJ1-1
TGTGCCAGCAGTCCCACAGGGGGCTATGGCTACACCTTC	CASSPTGGYGYTF	TRBV27	TRBD1	-	TRBJ1-2
TGTGCCAGCAGCTCCGGGACTAGCGAATCTGGGGCCAACGTCCTGACTTTC	CASSSGTSESGANVLTF	TRBV5-6	TRBD2	-	TRBJ2-6
TGTGCCAGCAGCGTCCTACCAGGGGATTCACCCCTCCACTTT	CASSVLPGDSPLHF	TRBV5-8	-	-	TRBJ1-6